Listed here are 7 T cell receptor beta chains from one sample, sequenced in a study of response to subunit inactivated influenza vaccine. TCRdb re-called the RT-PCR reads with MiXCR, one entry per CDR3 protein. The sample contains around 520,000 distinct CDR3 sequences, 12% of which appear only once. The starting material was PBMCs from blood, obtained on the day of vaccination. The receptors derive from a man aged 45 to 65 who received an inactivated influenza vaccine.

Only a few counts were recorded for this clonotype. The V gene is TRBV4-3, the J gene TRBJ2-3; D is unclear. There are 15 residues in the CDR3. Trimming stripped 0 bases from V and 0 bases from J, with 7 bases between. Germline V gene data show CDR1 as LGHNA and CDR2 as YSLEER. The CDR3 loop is CASSQESASTDTQYF. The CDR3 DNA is TGCGCCAGCAGCCAAGAGTCGGCGAGCACAGATACGCAGTATTTT.

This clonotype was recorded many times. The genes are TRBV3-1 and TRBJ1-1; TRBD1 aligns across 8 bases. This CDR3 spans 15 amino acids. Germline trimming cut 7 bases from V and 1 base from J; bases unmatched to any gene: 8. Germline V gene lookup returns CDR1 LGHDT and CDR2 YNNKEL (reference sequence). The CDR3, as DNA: TGTGCCAGCAACCTAGGAGGACAGGGGAACACTGAAGCTTTCTTT. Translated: CASNLGGQGNTEAFF.

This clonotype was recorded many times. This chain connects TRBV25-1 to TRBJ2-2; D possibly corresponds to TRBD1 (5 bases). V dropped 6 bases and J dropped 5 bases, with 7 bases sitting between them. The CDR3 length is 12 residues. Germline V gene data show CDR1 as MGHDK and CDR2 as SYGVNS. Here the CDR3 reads CASSRTTGELFF. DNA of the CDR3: TGTGCCAGCAGCCGGACAACCGGGGAGCTGTTTTTT.

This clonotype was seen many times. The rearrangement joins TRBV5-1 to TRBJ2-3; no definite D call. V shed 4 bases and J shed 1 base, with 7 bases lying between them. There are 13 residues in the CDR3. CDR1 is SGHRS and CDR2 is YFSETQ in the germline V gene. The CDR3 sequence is CASSILGTDTQYF. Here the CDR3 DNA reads TGCGCCAGCAGCATCCTTGGCACAGATACGCAGTATTTT.

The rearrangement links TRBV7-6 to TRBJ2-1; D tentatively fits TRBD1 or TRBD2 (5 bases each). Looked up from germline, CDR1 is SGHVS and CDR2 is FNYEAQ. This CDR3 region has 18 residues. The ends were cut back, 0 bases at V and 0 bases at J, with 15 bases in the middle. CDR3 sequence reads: CASSLARGAGGSYNEQFF. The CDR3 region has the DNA TGTGCCAGCAGCTTAGCGAGAGGGGCGGGTGGCTCCTACAATGAGCAGTTCTTC.

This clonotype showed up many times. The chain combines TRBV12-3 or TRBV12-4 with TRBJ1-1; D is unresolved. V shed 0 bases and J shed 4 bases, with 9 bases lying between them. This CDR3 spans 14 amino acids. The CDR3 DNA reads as TGTGCCAGCAGTTTAGCACAAGGTAGCACTGAAGCTTTCTTT. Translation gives CASSLAQGSTEAFF.

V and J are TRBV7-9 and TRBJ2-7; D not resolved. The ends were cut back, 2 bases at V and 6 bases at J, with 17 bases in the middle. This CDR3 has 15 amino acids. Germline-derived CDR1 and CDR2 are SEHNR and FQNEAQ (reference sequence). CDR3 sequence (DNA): TGTGCCAGCAGCTTAAATGAAATCCTCCTACGCGAGCAGTACTTC. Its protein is CASSLNEILLREQYF.